What follows are 27 T cell receptor beta chains derived from one specimen sequenced in a study of T cell repertoires in ileal Crohn's disease. Described time point: inflamed ileum from the surgical specimen. The repertoire was sequenced with immunoSEQ multiplex PCR; TCRdb's copy has only in-frame clones and lacks some. The repertoire holds 15,000 to 20,000 clones, 76% seen once, with around 4% in the top ten. What was sequenced was ileal tissue. These receptors were taken from an adult with Crohn's disease.

The chain joins TRBV6-1 to TRBJ2-2; D gene uncertain. The CDR3 is 12 residues long. Germline V gene lookup returns CDR1 MNHNS and CDR2 SASEGT. V lost 5 bases to trimming and J lost 5 bases, with 6 bases between them. In DNA form, the CDR3 reads TGTGCCAGCAGTTCCCAAACCGGGGAGCTGTTTTTT. Protein: CASSSQTGELFF.

The chain joins TRBV5-1 to TRBJ1-3; D may be TRBD1 (6 bases). Trimming stripped 1 base from V and 3 bases from J, with 11 bases between. Per the germline V gene, CDR1 is SGHRS and CDR2 is YFSETQ. The CDR3 sequence is 15 residues long. The CDR3 DNA follows: TGCGCCAGCAGCTTGTCACAGGGAGGTGGAAACACCATATATTTT. This gives the protein CASSLSQGGGNTIYF.

The chain uses TRBV27 and TRBJ2-3; 11 bases line up with TRBD2. The CDR3 sequence is 16 residues long. Unmatched junction bases numbered 7, after V lost 4 bases and J lost 4 bases. Germline V lookup: CDR1 MNHEY, CDR2 SMNVEV (reference sequence). CDR3 protein: CASSSHTSGSSDTQYF. CDR3 sequence (DNA): TGTGCCAGCAGTTCCCACACTAGCGGGAGTTCAGATACGCAGTATTTT.

This clone was observed a single time. The chain combines TRBV5-4 with TRBJ2-5; 10 bases match TRBD1. J was trimmed by 4 bases and V by 0 bases; bases with no gene match: 6. Germline values: CDR1 SGHNT, CDR2 YYREEE (reference sequence). The CDR3 has 16 residues. CDR3 nucleotide sequence: TGTGCCAGCAGCTTGGGGAAAGGACAGGGGGGAGAGACCCAGTACTTC. This sequence encodes CASSLGKGQGGETQYF.

This chain connects TRBV5-3 to TRBJ1-2; 7 bases are shared with TRBD1. TRBV5-3 is sorted into the ORF group, with uncertain function. CDR3 length equals 18 residues. After removal of 3 bases from V and 2 bases from J, the junction contained 16 bases not matched to a gene. In DNA, the CDR3 is TGTGCCAGAAGCTCACTGACAGGGTTTCGGGAAAACAACTATGGCTACACCTTC. It encodes CARSSLTGFRENNYGYTF.

V usage is TRBV18 and J usage is TRBJ2-3, with D uncertain. CDR3 size: 12 residues. The V end was cut by 6 bases, the J end by 6 bases, with 10 bases between. Germline V gene data show CDR1 as KGHSH and CDR2 as LQKENI. CDR3 DNA sequence: TGTGCCAGCTCGGGTCAAGGTGATACGCAGTATTTT. Translated: CASSGQGDTQYF.

The chain is built from TRBV20-1 and TRBJ1-1; no reliable D call. Trimming left V 3 bases short and J 1 base short, with 3 bases between. In germline, CDR1 is DFQATT, CDR2 SNEGSKA (reference sequence). The CDR3 sequence is 11 residues long. This chain's CDR3 is CSASENTEAFF. The CDR3 DNA reads as TGCAGTGCTAGCGAGAACACTGAAGCTTTCTTT.

The V gene is TRBV9, the J gene TRBJ2-3, with D hard to call. The CDR3 runs to 16 residues. CDR1 and CDR2 from the germline V gene are SGDLS and YYNGEE. V lost 1 base and J 3 bases, leaving 15 bases between the germline ends. The DNA of the CDR3 is TGTGCCAGCAGCGTATATGGCGTCCCAGCGACAGATACGCAGTATTTT. Translated, it gives CASSVYGVPATDTQYF.

The genes are TRBV27 and TRBJ1-4, with D perhaps TRBD1 (5 bases). Per germline, CDR1 MNHEY and CDR2 SMNVEV (reference sequence). The CDR3 spans 12 residues. V lost 3 bases and J lost 8, with 7 bases in between. Here the CDR3 DNA reads TGTGCCAGCAGTTTTGGGGGAGAAAAACTGTTTTTT. Translated, it gives CASSFGGEKLFF.

The genes are TRBV7-2 and TRBJ2-7; D is perhaps TRBD1 or TRBD2 (6 bases each). CDR1 SGHTA and CDR2 FQGNSA come from the germline V gene. V shed 1 base and J shed 2 bases, with 15 bases lying between them. The CDR3 spans 16 residues. The CDR3 DNA sequence: TGTGCCAGCAGCTTAGGCGTGAGGGGGGATGCCTACGAGCAGTACTTC. Protein product: CASSLGVRGDAYEQYF.

This sequence joins TRBV25-1 and TRBJ2-1; 9 bases match TRBD1. The V gene end was trimmed by 8 bases and the J gene end by 9 bases; junction bases not matched to a gene: 11. This CDR3 has 14 residues. Germline CDR1 is MGHDK and CDR2 is SYGVNS. CDR3 region: CASSVTGGWSEQFF. CDR3 in DNA: TGTGCCAGCTCCGTCACAGGGGGCTGGTCTGAGCAGTTCTTC.

The count of this clone is one. V and J are TRBV18 and TRBJ2-1; D might be TRBD1 (6 bases). Per the germline V gene, CDR1 is KGHSH and CDR2 is LQKENI. This CDR3 is 17 amino acids long. The V and J ends lost 2 bases and 2 bases respectively, with 16 bases between them. The CDR3 here is CASSPSTGHITYNEQFF. As DNA, the CDR3 is TGTGCCAGCTCACCATCTACGGGACACATTACCTACAATGAGCAGTTCTTC.

The chain has TRBV5-5 and TRBJ2-2; D gene ambiguous. Germline V gene lookup returns CDR1 SGHKS and CDR2 YYEKEE (reference sequence). The CDR3 sequence is 15 residues long. Trimming left V 6 bases short and J 3 bases short, with 15 bases between. The CDR3 reads CASTPSPRDTGELFF. For the CDR3, the DNA is TGTGCCAGCACCCCAAGTCCCAGAGACACCGGGGAGCTGTTTTTT. Together with reference TRBV5-5 and TRBJ2-2, the CDR3 gives the full variable domain: DAGVTQSPTHLIKTRGQQVTLRCSPISGHKSVSWYQQVLGQGPQFIFQYYEKEERGRGNFPDRFSARQFPNYSSELNVNALLLGDSALYLCASTPSPRDTGELFFGEGSRLTVL.

This chain connects TRBV5-1 to TRBJ2-2; D uncertain. Per the germline V gene, CDR1 is SGHRS and CDR2 is YFSETQ. V was clipped by 0 bases and J by 4 bases, with 13 bases between them. CDR3 size: 16 residues. In DNA, the CDR3 is TGCGCCAGCAGCTTGGACGCCAGCTCCATCACCGGGGAGCTGTTTTTT. Translation gives CASSLDASSITGELFF.

The V call is TRBV5-1, the J call TRBJ2-5, with D possibly matching TRBD1 (6 bases). Germline loops: CDR1 SGHRS, CDR2 YFSETQ. The CDR3 has 14 residues. The germline V and J ends were trimmed by 4 bases and 1 base, with 11 bases remaining between them. In nucleotides, the CDR3 is TGCGCCAGCAGCCACACAGGGCCCCAAGAGACCCAGTACTTC. Amino acids: CASSHTGPQETQYF.

This clone is a singleton in its sample. The rearrangement joins TRBV6-5 to TRBJ2-7; the match to TRBD1 covers 10 bases. CDR3 size: 14 residues. CDR1 is MNHEY and CDR2 is SVGAGI in the germline V gene. Trimming cost V 6 bases and J 2 bases; bases outside gene matches: 4. This CDR3 reads CASRPGQGTYEQYF. CDR3 in DNA: TGTGCCAGCAGGCCGGGACAGGGGACCTACGAGCAGTACTTC.

In this sample, this clone turned up a few times. Distinct nucleotide sequences in the sample also encode this CDR3. The chain has TRBV6-1 and TRBJ2-3, with 12 nucleotides matching TRBD2. The CDR3 is 15 amino acids. Germline V gene lookup returns CDR1 MNHNS and CDR2 SASEGT. Germline trimming cut 6 bases from V and 4 bases from J; bases unmatched to any gene: 5. The CDR3 DNA follows: TGTGCCAGCAGCGAACTAGCGGGGGGACCAGATACGCAGTATTTT. It codes for CASSELAGGPDTQYF.

The rearrangement uses TRBV29-1 and TRBJ2-3; 13 nucleotides agree with TRBD2. Per the germline V gene, CDR1 is SQVTM and CDR2 is ANQGSEA. V lost 8 bases to trimming and J lost 0 bases; unmatched junction nucleotides: 5. The CDR3 loop spans 15 amino acids. CDR3 protein: CSTRTSGSSTDTQYF. The CDR3 DNA reads TGCAGCACCAGGACTAGCGGGAGCAGCACAGATACGCAGTATTTT.

J is TRBJ2-1 and V is TRBV12-1; the table names TRBD2, a call not compared with the DNA. TRBV12-1 is annotated as a pseudogene. The length of the CDR3 is 15 residues. CDR3 residues: CASSLPLGGSYEQFF. The CDR3 DNA follows: TGTGCCAGCAGCTTACCCCTGGGCGGGAGCTATGAGCAGTTCTTC.

This chain connects TRBV15 to TRBJ1-1, with 9 bases lining up with TRBD1. Per germline, CDR1 LNHNV and CDR2 YYDKDF (reference sequence). There are 19 residues in the CDR3. Losses at the gene ends were 5 bases for V and 4 bases for J; bases not matched to a gene: 20. The CDR3 region is CATSPPGGGQGLLGTEAFF. The DNA for the CDR3 is TGTGCCACCAGCCCCCCGGGAGGGGGACAGGGATTGCTTGGCACTGAAGCTTTCTTT.

This clone occurred once. The chain links TRBV15 to TRBJ2-6, with D perhaps being TRBD1 or TRBD2 (5 bases each). The ends were cut back, 0 bases at V and 2 bases at J, with 8 bases in the middle. CDR3 size: 16 residues. Germline V lookup: CDR1 LNHNV, CDR2 YYDKDF (reference sequence). DNA of the CDR3: TGTGCCACCAGCAGAGATTTGGGGGCTGGGGCCAACGTCCTGACTTTC. Translation: CATSRDLGAGANVLTF.

In its sample, this clone ranks as medium-sized. A junction boundary mismatches the germline segment, possibly from a read error. The V call is TRBV25-1, the J call TRBJ1-2, with TRBD1 as a possible D gene (6 bases). CDR1 is MGHDK and CDR2 is SYGVNS in the germline V gene. The CDR3 runs 12 residues. This CDR3 is CASSDQGKDSAF. The DNA for the CDR3 is TGTGCCAGCAGTGATCAAGGGAAGGACAGCGCTTTC.

The chain uses TRBV6-1 and TRBJ1-3; D remains ambiguous. The CDR3 is 13 residues long. Trimming cost V 6 bases and J 6 bases, with 12 bases left between them. The germline V gene encodes CDR1 MNHNS and CDR2 SASEGT. The CDR3 sequence is CASSPRGENTIYF. DNA of the CDR3: TGTGCCAGCAGCCCCCGCGGCGAAAACACCATATATTTT.

V gene TRBV7-8 combines with J gene TRBJ1-2, with 7 bases that match TRBD1. This CDR3 contains 13 residues. Germline trimming cut 5 bases from V and 3 bases from J; bases unmatched to any gene: 3. Per germline, CDR1 SGHVS and CDR2 FQNEAQ. In DNA, the CDR3 is TGTGCCAGCAGCCCGGGACAGCACTATGGCTACACCTTC. Translating gives CASSPGQHYGYTF.

This clone was picked up one time. The CDR3 sequence: CASSSLGGYTF. CDR3 nucleotides: TGTGCCAGCAGCTCTCTGGGTGGCTACACCTTC. This rearrangement joins TRBV7-2 to TRBJ1-2; D is unresolved. The CDR3 is 11 amino acids. Germline V gene lookup returns CDR1 SGHTA and CDR2 FQGNSA. Trimming cost V 4 bases and J 7 bases, with 7 bases left between them.

The chain employs TRBV29-1 and TRBJ2-7; the match to TRBD1 covers 7 bases. The germline V gene has CDR1 SQVTM and CDR2 ANQGSEA. Unmatched junction bases numbered 10, after V lost 4 bases and J lost 4 bases. The CDR3 is 14 residues long. The CDR3 nucleotides read TGCAGCGTTGGGACAGGAGACCTAAAGTACGAGCAGTACTTC. The encoded protein is CSVGTGDLKYEQYF.

This clone was detected only a few times. This sequence joins TRBV7-8 and TRBJ2-2, with unresolved D. V gave up 8 bases and J gave up 0 bases, with 10 bases separating them. CDR1 is SGHVS and CDR2 is FQNEAQ in the germline V gene. CDR3 length equals 14 residues. DNA of the CDR3: TGTGCCAGCGGTGGCAGCGCGAACACCGGGGAGCTGTTTTTT. It translates to CASGGSANTGELFF.